This TCR beta chain was captured in a study of regulatory T cells in long-lasting Graves disease. Study-wide background: Less than 3 months of antithyroid drugs had been taken by newly diagnosed Graves' patients. General observations from the study: Rather than thyroid tissue, only peripheral blood underwent study.

Time point reported: newly diagnosed GD, antithyroid drugs for less than 3 months. Following extraction of RNA from PBMCs, that RNA was used to make the TCR library. Remarks on this clonotype: As yet, its antigen is unknown.

The CDR3 is 12 residues long. V was pared by 2 bases and J by 12 bases, with 14 bases between. Germline V CDR1 and CDR2: LNHDA, SQIVND (reference sequence). Arm-PCR with iRepertoire HTBI primers amplified the CDR3 regions for these TCR beta libraries. TCRdb re-derived calls from the multiplex PCR reads in MiXCR, one entry per CDR3 protein. The data contain 350,000 to 450,000 distinct CDR3 sequences, 15% of them seen just once; the ten biggest clones take up 7.8%. These same data were also listed under a study on T cells in Graves' hyperthyroidism and ophthalmopathy. This second study notes: The study based diagnoses on clinical symptoms, serum thyroxine and TRAb, thyroid ultrasound and orbital computed tomography. In the first-round RT-PCR of the TCR CDR3, the HTBI primer set was used.

This chain links TRBV19 with TRBJ2-7; D is possibly TRBD2 (7 bases). The sequence was obtained from a woman in her 40s with Graves disease. The starting material was peripheral blood mononuclear cells (PBMCs), obtained at new diagnosis, from a patient treated with antithyroid drugs. CDR3 amino acids: CASSIRGGLVYF. Written as DNA, the CDR3 is TGTGCCAGTAGTATAAGGGGGGGGTTGGTGTACTTC.